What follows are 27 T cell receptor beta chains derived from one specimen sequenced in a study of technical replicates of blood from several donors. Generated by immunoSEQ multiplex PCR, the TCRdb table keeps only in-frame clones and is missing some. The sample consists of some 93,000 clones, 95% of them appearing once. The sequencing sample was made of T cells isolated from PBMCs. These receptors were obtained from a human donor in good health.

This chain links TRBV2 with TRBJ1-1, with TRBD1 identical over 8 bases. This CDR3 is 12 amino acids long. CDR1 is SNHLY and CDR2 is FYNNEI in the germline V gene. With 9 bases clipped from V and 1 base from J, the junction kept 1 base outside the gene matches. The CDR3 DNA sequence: TGTGCCAGGGGACAGGAGAACACTGAAGCTTTCTTT. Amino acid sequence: CARGQENTEAFF.

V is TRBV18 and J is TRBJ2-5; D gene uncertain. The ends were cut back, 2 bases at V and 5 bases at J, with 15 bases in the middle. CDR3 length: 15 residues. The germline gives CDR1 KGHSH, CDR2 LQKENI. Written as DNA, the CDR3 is TGTGCCAGCTCACCATCATTTGGGCCGCGCGAGACCCAGTACTTC. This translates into CASSPSFGPRETQYF.

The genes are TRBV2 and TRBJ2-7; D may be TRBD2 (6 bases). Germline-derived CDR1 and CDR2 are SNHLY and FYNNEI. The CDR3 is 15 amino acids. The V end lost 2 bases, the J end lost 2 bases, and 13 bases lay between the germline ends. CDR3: CASSESGGATYEQYF. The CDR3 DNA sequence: TGTGCCAGCAGTGAATCGGGCGGGGCAACCTACGAGCAGTACTTC.

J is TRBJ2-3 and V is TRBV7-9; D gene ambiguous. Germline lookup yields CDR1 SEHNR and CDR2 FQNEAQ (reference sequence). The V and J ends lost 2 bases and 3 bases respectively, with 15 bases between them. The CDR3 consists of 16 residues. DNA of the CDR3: TGTGCCAGCAGCTTAATGGCAAGTTTTAAGACAGATACGCAGTATTTT. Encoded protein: CASSLMASFKTDTQYF.

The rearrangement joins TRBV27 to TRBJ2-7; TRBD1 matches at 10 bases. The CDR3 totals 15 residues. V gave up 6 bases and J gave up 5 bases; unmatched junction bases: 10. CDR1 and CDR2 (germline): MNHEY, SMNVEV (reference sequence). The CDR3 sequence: CASSLNRDRGHEQYF. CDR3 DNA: TGTGCCAGCAGCCTGAACCGGGACAGGGGCCACGAGCAGTACTTC.

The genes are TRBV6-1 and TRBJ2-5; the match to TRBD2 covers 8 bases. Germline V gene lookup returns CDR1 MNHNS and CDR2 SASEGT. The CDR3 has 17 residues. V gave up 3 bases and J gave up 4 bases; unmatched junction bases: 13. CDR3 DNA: TGTGCCAGCAGTGATTACCGACTGGGACTAGACAGAGAGACCCAGTACTTC. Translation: CASSDYRLGLDRETQYF.

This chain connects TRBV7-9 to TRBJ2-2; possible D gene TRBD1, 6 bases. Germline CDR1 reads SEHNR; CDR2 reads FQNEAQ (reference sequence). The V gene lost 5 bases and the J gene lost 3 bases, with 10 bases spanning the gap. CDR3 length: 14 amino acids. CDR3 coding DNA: TGTGCCAGCAGCACGGACAGCGACACCGGGGAGCTGTTTTTT. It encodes CASSTDSDTGELFF.

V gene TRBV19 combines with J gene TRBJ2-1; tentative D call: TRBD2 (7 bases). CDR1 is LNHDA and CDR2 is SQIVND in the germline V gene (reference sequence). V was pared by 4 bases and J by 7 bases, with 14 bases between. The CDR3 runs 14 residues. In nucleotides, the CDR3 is TGTGCCAGTAGTAGAGCCGGGGGGCGGAATGAGCAGTTCTTC. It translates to CASSRAGGRNEQFF.

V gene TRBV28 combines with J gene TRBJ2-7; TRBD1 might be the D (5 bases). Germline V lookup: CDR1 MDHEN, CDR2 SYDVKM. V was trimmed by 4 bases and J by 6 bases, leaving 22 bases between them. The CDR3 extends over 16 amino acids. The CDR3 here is CASSSLARTLRLEQYF. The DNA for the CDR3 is TGTGCCAGCAGTTCTTTGGCCCGGACACTGAGGCTCGAGCAGTACTTC.

CDR3 region: CASSPWKGEGHDEQFF. The CDR3 bases are TGTGCCAGCAGCCCCTGGAAGGGGGAGGGCCACGATGAGCAGTTCTTC. The genes are TRBV7-9 and TRBJ2-1; a weak D match, TRBD2 (7 bases). This CDR3 region has 16 residues. Deletions cut 5 bases from V and 8 bases from J, with 22 bases between. The germline CDR1 and CDR2 sequences are SEHNR and FQNEAQ (reference sequence). Combining the CDR3 with reference TRBV7-9 and TRBJ2-1 gives the whole variable domain DTGVSQNPRHKITKRGQNVTFRCDPISEHNRLYWYRQTLGQGPEFLTYFQNEAQLEKSRLLSDRFSAERPKGSFSTLEIQRTEQGDSAMYLCASSPWKGEGHDEQFFGPGTRLTVL.

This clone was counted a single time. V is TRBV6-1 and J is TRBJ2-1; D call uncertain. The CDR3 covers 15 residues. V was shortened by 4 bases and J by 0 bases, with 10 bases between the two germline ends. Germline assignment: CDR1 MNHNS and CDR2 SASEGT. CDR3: CASSGSRSSYNEQFF. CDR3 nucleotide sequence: TGTGCCAGCAGTGGATCTAGATCCTCCTACAATGAGCAGTTCTTC.

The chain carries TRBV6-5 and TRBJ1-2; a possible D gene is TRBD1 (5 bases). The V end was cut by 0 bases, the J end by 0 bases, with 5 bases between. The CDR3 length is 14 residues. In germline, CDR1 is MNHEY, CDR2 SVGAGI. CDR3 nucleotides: TGTGCCAGCAGTTACTCGACAGCTAACTATGGCTACACCTTC. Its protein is CASSYSTANYGYTF.

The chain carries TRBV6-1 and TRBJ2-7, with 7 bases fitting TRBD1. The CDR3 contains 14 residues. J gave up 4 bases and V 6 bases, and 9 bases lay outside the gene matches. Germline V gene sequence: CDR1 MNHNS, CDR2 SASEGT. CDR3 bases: TGTGCCAGCAGCCCACCGGGACAGAATTACGAGCAGTACTTC. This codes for CASSPPGQNYEQYF.

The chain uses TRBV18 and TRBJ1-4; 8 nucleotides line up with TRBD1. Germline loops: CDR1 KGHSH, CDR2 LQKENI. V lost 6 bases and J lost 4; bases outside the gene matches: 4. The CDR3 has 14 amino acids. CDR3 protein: CASSPGQGNEKLFF. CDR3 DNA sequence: TGTGCCAGCTCCCCAGGACAGGGTAATGAAAAACTGTTTTTT.

CDR3 region: CASDSGGTYNEQFF. CDR3 nucleotide sequence: TGTGCCAGTGATAGCGGGGGAACCTACAATGAGCAGTTCTTC. The chain joins TRBV28 to TRBJ2-1, with TRBD2 matching over 9 bases. The V gene end was trimmed by 9 bases and the J gene end by 2 bases; junction bases not matched to a gene: 5. The CDR3 contains 14 residues. Germline V gene lookup returns CDR1 MDHEN and CDR2 SYDVKM.

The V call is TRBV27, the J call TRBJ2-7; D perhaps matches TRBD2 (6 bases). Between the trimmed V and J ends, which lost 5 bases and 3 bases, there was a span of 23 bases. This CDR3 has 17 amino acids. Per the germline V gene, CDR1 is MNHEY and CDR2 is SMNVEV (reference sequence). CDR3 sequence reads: CASSGAVLGGSIYEQYF. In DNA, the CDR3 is TGTGCCAGCAGTGGTGCAGTGTTGGGGGGTAGCATCTACGAGCAGTACTTC.

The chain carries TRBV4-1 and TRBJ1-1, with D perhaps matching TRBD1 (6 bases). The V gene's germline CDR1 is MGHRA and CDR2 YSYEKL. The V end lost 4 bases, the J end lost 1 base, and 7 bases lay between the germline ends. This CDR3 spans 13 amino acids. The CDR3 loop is CASSPQGNTEAFF. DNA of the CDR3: TGCGCCAGCAGCCCACAGGGGAACACTGAAGCTTTCTTT.

In nucleotides, the CDR3 is TGTGCCATCAGTGAGTCGACGGCTAGCGTCAAAAACATTCAGTACTTC. Its translation: CAISESTASVKNIQYF. The chain employs TRBV10-3 and TRBJ2-4, with D possibly TRBD2 on 6 matching bases. V was pared by 0 bases and J by 3 bases, with 12 bases between. CDR1 ENHRY and CDR2 SYGVKD come from the germline V gene. The CDR3 loop spans 16 amino acids.

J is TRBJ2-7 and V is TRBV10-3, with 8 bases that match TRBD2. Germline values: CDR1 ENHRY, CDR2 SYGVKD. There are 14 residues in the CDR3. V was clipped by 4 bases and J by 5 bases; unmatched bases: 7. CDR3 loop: CAISVSGGVNEQYF. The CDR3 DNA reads TGTGCCATCAGTGTTTCCGGGGGGGTTAACGAGCAGTACTTC.

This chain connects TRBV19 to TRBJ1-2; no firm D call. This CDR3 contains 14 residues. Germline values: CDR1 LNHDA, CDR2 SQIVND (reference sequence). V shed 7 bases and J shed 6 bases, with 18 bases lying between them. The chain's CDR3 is CASKVGPGFHGYTF. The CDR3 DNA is TGTGCCAGTAAAGTCGGGCCGGGATTCCATGGCTACACCTTC.

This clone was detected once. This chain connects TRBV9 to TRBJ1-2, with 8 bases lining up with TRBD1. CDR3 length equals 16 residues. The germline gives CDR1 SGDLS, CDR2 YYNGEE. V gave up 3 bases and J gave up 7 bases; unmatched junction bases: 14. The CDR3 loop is CASSATGGGSSGGYTF. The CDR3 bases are TGTGCCAGCAGCGCCACAGGGGGGGGCTCTAGTGGTGGCTACACCTTC.

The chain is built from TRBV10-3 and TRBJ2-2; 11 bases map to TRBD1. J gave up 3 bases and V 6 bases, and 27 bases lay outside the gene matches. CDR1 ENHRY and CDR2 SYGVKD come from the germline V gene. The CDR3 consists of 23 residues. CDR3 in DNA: TGTGCCATCAGCGCTACCCTCCCTTACAAATTTATGGGACAGGGGGTGTACACCGGGGAGCTGTTTTTT. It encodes CAISATLPYKFMGQGVYTGELFF.

The CDR3 region is CASSSTYIRELFF. Written as DNA, the CDR3 is TGTGCCAGCAGCTCTACCTATATTCGGGAGCTGTTTTTT. The V and J genes are TRBV13 and TRBJ2-2, with unresolved D. The CDR3 is made up of 13 amino acids. Germline assignment: CDR1 PRHDT and CDR2 FYEKMQ (reference sequence). Trimming took 4 bases from V and 9 from J, leaving 12 bases between them.

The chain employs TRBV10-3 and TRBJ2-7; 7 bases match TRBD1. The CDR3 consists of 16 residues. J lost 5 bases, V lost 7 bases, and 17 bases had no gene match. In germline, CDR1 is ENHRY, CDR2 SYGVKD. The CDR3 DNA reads TGTGCCATCAATAAGATCGACAGGGCGGATACGGACGAGCAGTACTTC. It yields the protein CAINKIDRADTDEQYF.

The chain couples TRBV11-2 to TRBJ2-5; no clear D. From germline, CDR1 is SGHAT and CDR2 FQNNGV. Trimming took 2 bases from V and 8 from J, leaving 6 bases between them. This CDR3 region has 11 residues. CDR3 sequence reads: CASSLQETQYF. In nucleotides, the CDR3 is TGTGCCAGCAGCTTACAGGAAACCCAGTACTTC.

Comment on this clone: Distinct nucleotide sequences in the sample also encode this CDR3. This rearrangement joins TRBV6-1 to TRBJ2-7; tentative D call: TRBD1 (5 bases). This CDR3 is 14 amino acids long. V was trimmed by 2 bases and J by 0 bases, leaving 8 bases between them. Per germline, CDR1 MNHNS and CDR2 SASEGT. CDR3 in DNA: TGTGCCAGCAGTGAAAGGGGATCCTCCTACGAGCAGTACTTC. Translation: CASSERGSSYEQYF.

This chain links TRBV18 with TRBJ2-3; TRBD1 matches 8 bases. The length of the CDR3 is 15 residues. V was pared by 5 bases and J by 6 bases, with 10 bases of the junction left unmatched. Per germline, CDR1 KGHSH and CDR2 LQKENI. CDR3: CASSSAQGAYDTQYF. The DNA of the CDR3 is TGTGCCAGCTCATCCGCCCAGGGGGCGTATGATACGCAGTATTTT.